The TCR beta chain under discussion was sequenced for a study of blood T cell repertoires in COVID-19. Study background: Acute and convalescent COVID-19 samples came from the United States, Italy and Spain. PBMCs, B-cell-depleted T cells, or T cells provided the cDNA or gDNA that made up the material.

Between the trimmed V and J ends, which lost 8 bases and 4 bases, there was a span of 20 bases. The CDR3 extends over 15 amino acids. Germline V gives CDR1 MDHEN, CDR2 SYDVKM. Authors' methods: How many nucleated cells were present was estimated from reference gene primer amplification. Libraries were prepared by immunoSEQ multiplex PCR; TCRdb keeps only in-frame clonotypes and omits some of them. That table gives V, J and clone size, and the DNA gave D and trimming. The table has 210,000 or so clones, roughly 78% seen once. The J gene is TRBJ2-5, the V gene TRBV28, with a tentative D call TRBD2 (5 bases). The receptor's source is a woman of 80 years or more with active or convalescent COVID-19. Specimen: peripheral blood. The CDR3 is CASRGLEVSRETQYF. In DNA, the CDR3 is TGTGCCAGCCGCGGGTTGGAGGTCTCTCGAGAGACCCAGTACTTC.